Following are 19 T cell receptor beta chains from one sample sequenced in a study of blood T cell repertoires in COVID-19. TCRdb's table, derived via immunoSEQ multiplex PCR, lists solely in-frame clones and lacks some. Here the sample spans approximately 360,000 clones, around 89% being singletons. Material: PBMCs or T cells enriched from blood (not recorded which). Every receptor here comes from a woman in her thirties with acute COVID-19.

This chain links TRBV19 with TRBJ2-7; unclear D gene. The CDR3 is made up of 12 amino acids. V was cut by 10 bases and J by 3 bases, with 13 bases left in between. Germline lookup yields CDR1 LNHDA and CDR2 SQIVND (reference sequence). The CDR3 nucleotides read TGTGCCACATCAATTCCGGGCTACGAGCAGTACTTC. Translation: CATSIPGYEQYF.

The chain combines TRBV5-6 with TRBJ2-2; D might be TRBD2 (5 bases). The CDR3 sequence is 15 residues long. Looked up from germline, CDR1 is SGHDT and CDR2 is YYEEEE. V was shortened by 6 bases and J by 1 base, with 13 bases between the two germline ends. CDR3: CASTSRGKNTGELFF. CDR3 nucleotide sequence: TGTGCCAGCACCTCCCGGGGTAAGAACACCGGGGAGCTGTTTTTT. Together with reference TRBV5-6 and TRBJ2-2, the CDR3 gives the full variable domain: DAGVTQSPTHLIKTRGQQVTLRCSPKSGHDTVSWYQQALGQGPQFIFQYYEEEERQRGNFPDRFSGHQFPNYSSELNVNALLLGDSALYLCASTSRGKNTGELFFGEGSRLTVL.

The genes are TRBV7-8 and TRBJ2-7; 9 bases match TRBD1. CDR3 length: 15 amino acids. V lost 4 bases, J lost 1 base, and 5 bases stayed unmatched. Germline V lookup: CDR1 SGHVS, CDR2 FQNEAQ. CDR3 protein: CASSSRQGGSYEQYF. As DNA, the CDR3 is TGTGCCAGCAGCTCCCGACAGGGGGGGTCCTACGAGCAGTACTTC.

CDR3 region: CASSPSGGNTIYF. The DNA of the CDR3 is TGTGCCAGCTCACCGTCAGGAGGAAACACCATATATTTT. This chain joins TRBV18 and TRBJ1-3; no definite D call. V dropped 3 bases and J dropped 4 bases, with 7 bases sitting between them. The CDR3 is 13 residues long. Germline V gene lookup returns CDR1 KGHSH and CDR2 LQKENI.

V and J are TRBV2 and TRBJ1-1; tentative D call: TRBD1 (5 bases). Germline V gene lookup returns CDR1 SNHLY and CDR2 FYNNEI. Trimming shortened V by 2 bases and J by 0 bases, and 13 bases separated the two germline ends. The CDR3 is made up of 16 amino acids. The CDR3 DNA follows: TGTGCCAGCAGTGAAAGGGGCCCAGGGATGAACACTGAAGCTTTCTTT. Translating gives CASSERGPGMNTEAFF. The whole variable domain, remainder taken from reference TRBV2 and TRBJ1-1, is EPEVTQTPSHQVTQMGQEVILRCVPISNHLYFYWYRQILGQKVEFLVSFYNNEISEKSEIFDDQFSVERPDGSNFTLKIRSTKLEDSAMYFCASSERGPGMNTEAFFGQGTRLTVV.

The chain's CDR3 is CASRRQGNTEAFF. In nucleotides, the CDR3 is TGTGCCAGTAGGCGTCAGGGAAACACTGAAGCTTTCTTT. This chain connects TRBV19 to TRBJ1-1; D perhaps matches TRBD1 (5 bases). The CDR3 extends over 13 amino acids. Per the germline V gene, CDR1 is LNHDA and CDR2 is SQIVND (reference sequence). Trimming took off 6 bases at V and 2 bases at J, with 10 bases between the two ends.

The V and J genes are TRBV9 and TRBJ2-3; D might be TRBD1 (5 bases). V shed 4 bases and J shed 8 bases, with 8 bases lying between them. The CDR3 length is 11 residues. Germline values: CDR1 SGDLS, CDR2 YYNGEE. This CDR3 is CASSLQGTQYF. CDR3 in DNA: TGTGCCAGCAGCCTGCAGGGTACGCAGTATTTT.

This chain uses TRBV5-1 with TRBJ2-7; 8 bases line up with TRBD1. The CDR3 is made up of 17 amino acids. Trimming cost V 2 bases and J 4 bases; bases outside gene matches: 14. Germline V CDR1 and CDR2: SGHRS, YFSETQ. In nucleotides, the CDR3 is TGCGCCAGCAGCTTTCCCACCGGGACAGGCGTCGTGTACGAGCAGTACTTC. This translates into CASSFPTGTGVVYEQYF. Complete variable domain (other parts from reference TRBV5-1 and TRBJ2-7): KAGVTQTPRYLIKTRGQQVTLSCSPISGHRSVSWYQQTPGQGLQFLFEYFSETQRNKGNFPGRFSGRQFSNSRSEMNVSTLELGDSALYLCASSFPTGTGVVYEQYFGPGTRLTVT.

This rearrangement joins TRBV5-1 to TRBJ1-1; D unresolved. The CDR3 runs to 13 residues. Germline lookup yields CDR1 SGHRS and CDR2 YFSETQ. The V gene lost 0 bases and the J gene lost 1 base, with 4 bases spanning the gap. The CDR3 nucleotides read TGCGCCAGCAGCTTGGAGCCGAACACTGAAGCTTTCTTT. It yields the protein CASSLEPNTEAFF.

The chain has TRBV11-3 and TRBJ2-1; the match to TRBD1 covers 7 bases. J gave up 4 bases and V 5 bases, and 8 bases lay outside the gene matches. The CDR3 length is 15 residues. CDR1 and CDR2 (germline): SGHNT, YENEEA. CDR3 sequence (DNA): TGTGCCAGCAGCACCGGACAGGTGTCTTACAATGAGCAGTTCTTC. This encodes CASSTGQVSYNEQFF. The variable domain in full, completed from reference TRBV11-3 and TRBJ2-1, reads EAGVVQSPRYKIIEKKQPVAFWCNPISGHNTLYWYLQNLGQGPELLIRYENEEAVDDSQLPKDRFSAERLKGVDSTLKIQPAELGDSAVYLCASSTGQVSYNEQFFGPGTRLTVL.

This rearrangement joins TRBV25-1 to TRBJ2-2, with 9 bases fitting TRBD1. Germline values: CDR1 MGHDK, CDR2 SYGVNS. The ends lost 6 bases at V and 4 bases at J; junction bases unmatched: 9. The CDR3 spans 16 residues. For the CDR3, the DNA is TGTGCCAGCAGCCTACAGGGGGCGCGGAGCACCGGGGAGCTGTTTTTT. Protein product: CASSLQGARSTGELFF.

The chain carries TRBV2 and TRBJ1-5; TRBD1 matches at 11 bases. The CDR3 sequence is 15 residues long. Germline V lookup: CDR1 SNHLY, CDR2 FYNNEI. Trimming removed 6 bases from V and 3 bases from J; junction bases left unmatched: 4. The CDR3 DNA reads TGTGCCAGCAGGGGGGGACAGGGGGACAATCAGCCCCAGCATTTT. This encodes CASRGGQGDNQPQHF.

The chain combines TRBV3-1 (or the pseudogene TRBV3-2) with TRBJ2-7; TRBD1 matches at 9 bases. There are 19 residues in the CDR3. Germline CDR1 is LGHDT and CDR2 is YNNKEL (reference sequence). The J segment lost 2 bases and the V segment lost 0 bases, leaving 14 bases of the junction unmatched. As DNA, the CDR3 is TGTGCCAGCAGCCAAGATCGGGGGACAGGGATGTTAGTTCCCTACGAGCAGTACTTC. It specifies CASSQDRGTGMLVPYEQYF.

This chain joins TRBV5-5 and TRBJ2-7; a weak D match, TRBD2 (7 bases). CDR1 is SGHKS, CDR2 YYEKEE, per germline (reference sequence). Between the trimmed V and J ends, which lost 1 base and 6 bases, there was a span of 26 bases. CDR3 size: 18 residues. CDR3 sequence reads: CASSLTPAIGGGSVEQYF. Here the CDR3 DNA reads TGTGCCAGCAGCTTGACCCCCGCTATTGGCGGGGGCTCAGTCGAGCAGTACTTC.

The genes are TRBV19 and TRBJ2-5, with 8 bases lining up with TRBD1. Germline V gives CDR1 LNHDA, CDR2 SQIVND (reference sequence). This CDR3 has 14 amino acids. The V segment lost 4 bases and the J segment 5 bases; nucleotides outside the gene matches: 6. CDR3 protein: CASSSPGGWETQYF. The CDR3 DNA reads as TGTGCCAGTAGTAGCCCAGGGGGCTGGGAGACCCAGTACTTC.

The rearrangement uses TRBV6-5 and TRBJ1-2; D gene ambiguous. The CDR3 runs to 16 residues. Germline CDR1 and CDR2: MNHEY and SVGAGI. Between the trimmed V and J ends, which lost 1 base and 5 bases, there was a span of 17 bases. The CDR3 spells CASSYFGMLGQYGYTF. CDR3 DNA sequence: TGTGCCAGCAGTTACTTCGGGATGCTTGGGCAGTATGGCTACACCTTC.

This sequence joins TRBV20-1 and TRBJ2-1; possible D gene TRBD2, 7 bases. The CDR3 is 16 residues long. Per germline, CDR1 DFQATT and CDR2 SNEGSKA (reference sequence). The V end lost 3 bases, the J end lost 4 bases, and 19 bases lay between the germline ends. This CDR3 reads CSASRRGHTSYNEQFF. The CDR3 nucleotides are TGCAGTGCTAGTAGGCGGGGGCACACTTCGTACAATGAGCAGTTCTTC.

The chain is built from TRBV15 and TRBJ2-7; tentative D call: TRBD1 (6 bases). CDR3 length equals 16 residues. Germline CDR1 is LNHNV and CDR2 is YYDKDF (reference sequence). Trimming removed 3 bases from V and 2 bases from J, with 17 bases in between. The CDR3 loop is CATSSYPGQRTYEQYF. The DNA of the CDR3 is TGTGCCACCAGCAGTTACCCCGGACAGAGAACCTACGAGCAGTACTTC.

This clone has only one observation. The chain employs TRBV19 and TRBJ1-6; no firm D call. The V gene lost 4 bases and the J gene lost 9 bases, with 10 bases spanning the gap. Germline V lookup: CDR1 LNHDA, CDR2 SQIVND (reference sequence). This CDR3 spans 13 amino acids. The CDR3 sequence: CASSTQGGSPLHF. In nucleotides, the CDR3 is TGTGCCAGTAGTACCCAAGGAGGTTCACCCCTCCACTTT.